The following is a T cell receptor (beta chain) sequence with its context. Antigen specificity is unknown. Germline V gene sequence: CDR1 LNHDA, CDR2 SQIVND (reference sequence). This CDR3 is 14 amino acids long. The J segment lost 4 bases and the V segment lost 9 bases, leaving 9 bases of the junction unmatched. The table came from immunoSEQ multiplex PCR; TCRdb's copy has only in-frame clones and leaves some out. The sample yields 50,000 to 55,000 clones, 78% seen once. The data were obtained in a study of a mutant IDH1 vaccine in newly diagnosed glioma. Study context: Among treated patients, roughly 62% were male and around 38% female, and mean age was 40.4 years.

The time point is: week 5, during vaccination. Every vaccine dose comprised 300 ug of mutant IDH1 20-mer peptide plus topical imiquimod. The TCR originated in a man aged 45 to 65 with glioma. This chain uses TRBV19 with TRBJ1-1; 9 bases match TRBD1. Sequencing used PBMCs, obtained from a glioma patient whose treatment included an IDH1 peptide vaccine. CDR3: CASQQGASRTEAFF. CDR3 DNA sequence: TGTGCCAGCCAACAGGGGGCTTCACGCACTGAAGCTTTCTTT. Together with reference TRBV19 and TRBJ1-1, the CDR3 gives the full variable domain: DGGITQSPKYLFRKEGQNVTLSCEQNLNHDAMYWYRQDPGQGLRLIYYSQIVNDFQKGDIAEGYSVSREKKESFPLTVTSAQKNPTAFYLCASQQGASRTEAFFGQGTRLTVV.